This T cell receptor beta chain is drawn from a study of OX40 agonist ivuxolimab in advanced cancers. The investigators sampled blood at baseline, at cycle 4 day 1, and at cycle 7 day 1. Germline V lookup: CDR1 MNHEY, CDR2 SVGAGI. This CDR3 has 16 residues. V lost 0 bases to trimming and J lost 1 base, with 10 bases between them. Sequenced by immunoSEQ multiplex PCR; TCRdb stores in-frame clones only, minus some. The profile shows tens of thousands of clones, 89% of them singletons. The origin of this receptor is an adult with an advanced solid tumor such as melanoma, head and neck, liver or kidney cancer. The chain combines TRBV6-5 with TRBJ1-5, with D perhaps TRBD1 (5 bases). Sequenced material: CD4+ or CD8+ T cells sorted from blood, taken in a trial of the OX40 agonist ivuxolimab. CDR3 region: CASSYSGPPSNQPQHF. DNA of the CDR3: TGTGCCAGCAGTTACTCGGGACCACCCAGCAATCAGCCCCAGCATTTT.